The 27 T cell receptor beta chains reported below all come from one sample, sequenced in a study of T-cell memory formation after mild COVID-19. TCRdb re-derived calls from the 5' RACE reads in MiXCR, one entry per CDR3 protein. This sample has about 110,000 distinct CDR3 sequences, with approximately 17% found just once. What was sequenced was PBMCs or a T cell subset sorted from them (not recorded which). Receptors originate from an adult woman who had mild COVID-19 (a few samples of this study predate the infection). Cell type and time point are not known.

The chain combines TRBV4-2 with TRBJ1-2; the match to TRBD1 covers 7 bases. Germline CDR1 reads LGHNA; CDR2 reads YNFKEQ. The CDR3 runs to 16 residues. Losses at the gene ends were 1 base for V and 6 bases for J; bases not matched to a gene: 11. CDR3 sequence (DNA): TGTGCCAGCAGCCAAGTAAACAGGGGTATGGGAAATGGCTACACCTTC. This gives the protein CASSQVNRGMGNGYTF.

Only a few counts were recorded for this clonotype. This chain connects TRBV30 to TRBJ2-1; D not certain. Germline V CDR1 and CDR2: GTSNPN, SVGIG (reference sequence). With 4 bases removed from V and 8 bases from J, the gap between germline ends came to 21 bases. This CDR3 region has 15 residues. The CDR3 nucleotides read TGTGCCTGGACTACGCGACTCGTTGATTCCCATGAGCAGTTCTTC. This gives the protein CAWTTRLVDSHEQFF.

This clonotype was picked up a small number of times. The DNA of the CDR3 is TGTGCCAGCAGCTTAGGCCAGTCTGGGGCCAACGTCCTGACTTTC. Amino acid sequence: CASSLGQSGANVLTF. J is TRBJ2-6 and V is TRBV5-5, with no clear D. Trimming took off 2 bases at V and 1 base at J, with 7 bases between the two ends. CDR3 size: 15 residues. The germline gives CDR1 SGHKS, CDR2 YYEKEE (reference sequence).

This clonotype was seen once. The chain couples TRBV15 to TRBJ2-3; the D is unclear. The ends were cut back, 0 bases at V and 6 bases at J, with 16 bases in the middle. CDR1 and CDR2 (germline): LNHNV, YYDKDF (reference sequence). The CDR3 sequence is 16 residues long. The CDR3, as DNA: TGTGCCACCAGCAGAGATCGAGGTTATAGTGTGGATACGCAGTATTTT. It translates to CATSRDRGYSVDTQYF. Filled out from reference TRBV15 and TRBJ2-3, the complete variable domain reads DAMVIQNPRYQVTQFGKPVTLSCSQTLNHNVMYWYQQKSSQAPKLLFHYYDKDFNNEADTPDNFQSRRPNTSFCFLDIRSPGLGDTAMYLCATSRDRGYSVDTQYFGPGTRLTVL.

This clonotype was recorded a few times. The chain is built from TRBV9 and TRBJ2-3; maybe TRBD1 (6 bases). Per the germline V gene, CDR1 is SGDLS and CDR2 is YYNGEE. The CDR3 extends over 14 amino acids. Trimming removed 5 bases at V and 0 bases at J, with 10 bases between. The CDR3 protein is CASRGADSTDTQYF. CDR3 nucleotides: TGTGCCAGCAGGGGGGCCGATAGCACAGATACGCAGTATTTT.

The chain recombines TRBV4-1 with TRBJ1-1, with a tentative D call TRBD1 (5 bases). CDR3 length equals 15 residues. V dropped 0 bases and J dropped 3 bases, with 11 bases sitting between them. The germline CDR1 and CDR2 sequences are MGHRA and YSYEKL. The CDR3 region has the DNA TGCGCCAGCAGCCAAGAGGAGAGGGGTTACACTGAAGCTTTCTTT. This sequence encodes CASSQEERGYTEAFF.

This chain uses TRBV29-1 with TRBJ2-7; 8 bases are a match to TRBD1. The V and J ends lost 1 base and 1 base, in that order; junction bases with no gene match: 6. The CDR3 is made up of 15 amino acids. Germline V CDR1 and CDR2: SQVTM, ANQGSEA. CDR3 in DNA: TGCAGCGTTGAAGGCGAGCAGGGGGCTTCCTACGAGCAGTACTTC. This sequence encodes CSVEGEQGASYEQYF.

This clonotype came up a few times. The chain recombines TRBV7-8 with TRBJ1-2, with D possibly being TRBD1 (5 bases). The CDR3 has 13 residues. V lost 5 bases, J lost 5 bases, and 12 bases lay in between. Germline lookup yields CDR1 SGHVS and CDR2 FQNEAQ. CDR3 region: CASSEGVEYGYTF. As DNA, the CDR3 is TGTGCCAGCAGCGAAGGGGTGGAGTATGGCTACACCTTC.

This clonotype was seen a handful of times. V and J are TRBV27 and TRBJ2-7; 9 bases agree with TRBD2. Germline CDR1 and CDR2: MNHEY and SMNVEV (reference sequence). Trimming removed 2 bases from V and 0 bases from J; junction bases left unmatched: 2. This CDR3 comprises 15 residues. CDR3 region: CASSLAGGASYEQYF. CDR3 nucleotides: TGTGCCAGCAGTTTAGCGGGAGGGGCCTCCTACGAGCAGTACTTC.

The chain combines TRBV27 with TRBJ2-3; TRBD2 matches 7 bases. The CDR3 is 13 amino acids. Germline V gene lookup returns CDR1 MNHEY and CDR2 SMNVEV (reference sequence). The V segment lost 5 bases and the J segment 3 bases; nucleotides outside the gene matches: 2. CDR3 amino acids: CASSAGVTDTQYF. In DNA, the CDR3 is TGTGCCAGCAGTGCGGGAGTTACAGATACGCAGTATTTT.

The chain is built from TRBV19 and TRBJ1-1; D is possibly TRBD1 (5 bases). The V end lost 11 bases, the J end lost 5 bases, and 18 bases lay between the germline ends. This CDR3 has 13 residues. Germline CDR1 and CDR2: LNHDA and SQIVND (reference sequence). CDR3 loop: CAAGGGWETEAFF. In DNA form, the CDR3 reads TGTGCCGCCGGCGGGGGTTGGGAAACTGAAGCTTTCTTT.

This rearrangement joins TRBV5-8 to TRBJ1-5, with D uncertain. The CDR3 is made up of 16 amino acids. With 6 bases removed from V and 5 bases from J, the gap between germline ends came to 21 bases. Per the germline V gene, CDR1 is SGHTS and CDR2 is YDEGEE. The CDR3 DNA sequence: TGTGCCAGCACCGAGAGGGATAGGATTTTCTATCAGCCCCAGCATTTT. This gives the protein CASTERDRIFYQPQHF.

V usage is TRBV29-1 and J usage is TRBJ1-2, with 7 bases lining up with TRBD1. The CDR3 has 13 amino acids. V shed 5 bases and J 7 bases; nucleotides not matched to a gene: 10. Germline CDR1 is SQVTM and CDR2 is ANQGSEA. The DNA of the CDR3 is TGCAGCGTTCTCTCCGGGACAGAACCTGGCTACACCTTC. It translates to CSVLSGTEPGYTF.

This clonotype was detected once. This rearrangement joins TRBV9 to TRBJ2-7, with 8 bases matching TRBD2. Germline CDR1 reads SGDLS; CDR2 reads YYNGEE. The CDR3 length is 15 residues. The junction had 7 bases not matched to a gene; V was cut back by 2 bases and J by 3 bases. CDR3 coding DNA: TGTGCCAGCAGCGTCGAAGCGGGAGAGGGCTACGAGCAGTACTTC. Translation: CASSVEAGEGYEQYF.

The chain links TRBV7-9 to TRBJ2-3, with 7 bases lining up with TRBD1. This CDR3 region has 16 residues. Unmatched junction bases numbered 12, after V lost 5 bases and J lost 4 bases. In germline, CDR1 is SEHNR, CDR2 FQNEAQ (reference sequence). CDR3 DNA: TGTGCCAGCAGCCTTCCCCGGACAGGAGAGGCAGATACGCAGTATTTT. Protein product: CASSLPRTGEADTQYF.

This chain joins TRBV9 and TRBJ2-6; no clear D gene. The V end lost 3 bases, the J end lost 0 bases, and 10 bases lay between the germline ends. CDR1 SGDLS and CDR2 YYNGEE come from the germline V gene. CDR3 size: 16 residues. The CDR3 spells CASSAPRTSGANVLTF. For the CDR3, the DNA is TGTGCCAGCAGCGCGCCCCGCACCTCTGGGGCCAACGTCCTGACTTTC.

On this clonotype: One junction end disagrees with the germline gene, perhaps due to a read error. The chain has TRBV7-7 and TRBJ2-5; D might be TRBD1 (5 bases). CDR3 length equals 14 residues. Germline V gene data show CDR1 as SSHAT and CDR2 as FNYEAQ (reference sequence). The DNA of the CDR3 is TGTGCTAGCAGCCTGGGGCTCGGTCAAGAGACCCAGTACTTC. Amino acids: CASSLGLGQETQYF.

The chain carries TRBV20-1 and TRBJ2-5; weak D call: TRBD1 (7 bases). Germline CDR1 reads DFQATT; CDR2 reads SNEGSKA (reference sequence). Trimming left V 0 bases short and J 7 bases short, with 18 bases between. The CDR3 length is 15 residues. CDR3 bases: TGCAGTGCTAGAGACATCGCAGGGGGGCCACTGACCCAGTACTTC. Translating it yields CSARDIAGGPLTQYF.

The V call is TRBV7-6, the J call TRBJ1-1, with D possibly TRBD1 on 6 matching bases. This CDR3 is 15 amino acids long. Trimming removed 5 bases from V and 5 bases from J, with 18 bases in between. Germline loops: CDR1 SGHVS, CDR2 FNYEAQ. The CDR3 is CASSTLQGRGTEAFF. Written as DNA, the CDR3 is TGTGCCAGCAGCACTCTACAGGGTCGGGGTACTGAAGCTTTCTTT.

This clonotype appeared a few times. This chain uses TRBV4-3 with TRBJ1-3; D ambiguous. V lost 0 bases and J 0 bases, leaving 9 bases between the germline ends. This CDR3 is built from 16 residues. CDR1 LGHNA and CDR2 YSLEER come from the germline V gene. CDR3 sequence: CASSQEADASGNTIYF. As DNA, the CDR3 is TGCGCCAGCAGCCAAGAAGCAGATGCCTCTGGAAACACCATATATTTT.

This clonotype has a handful of counts. The rearrangement joins TRBV29-1 to TRBJ2-1; TRBD1 aligns across 7 bases. The CDR3 consists of 16 residues. The V and J ends lost 6 bases and 5 bases, in that order; junction bases with no gene match: 16. Germline-derived CDR1 and CDR2 are SQVTM and ANQGSEA. In nucleotides, the CDR3 is TGCAGCGTCCACGCCCGGGACAGCGGTTTGCACAATGAGCAGTTCTTC. Protein product: CSVHARDSGLHNEQFF.

V is TRBV7-8 and J is TRBJ2-5, with D possibly matching TRBD2 (6 bases). Germline loops: CDR1 SGHVS, CDR2 FQNEAQ. V lost 7 bases, J lost 8 bases, and 23 bases lay in between. The CDR3 runs to 15 residues. The CDR3: CASTRRDSLRETQYF. CDR3 DNA sequence: TGTGCCAGCACCCGGAGGGACTCTCTGAGAGAAACCCAGTACTTC.

This clonotype was picked up a small number of times. The chain is built from TRBV7-3 and TRBJ2-3; TRBD2 matches at 10 bases. Looked up from germline, CDR1 is SGHTA and CDR2 is FQGTGA. The ends lost 5 bases at V and 4 bases at J; junction bases unmatched: 6. The CDR3 runs 15 residues. DNA for the CDR3: TGTGCCAGCAGCACCGGGACTAGCGCAGCAGATACGCAGTATTTT. It codes for CASSTGTSAADTQYF.

This clonotype was detected a few times. The gene calls are TRBV29-1 and TRBJ2-7; D is unclear. The CDR3 loop spans 13 amino acids. V gave up 0 bases and J gave up 5 bases, with 11 bases separating them. CDR1 and CDR2 from the germline V gene are SQVTM and ANQGSEA. The CDR3 spells CSVEEVGFHEQYF. The CDR3 nucleotides are TGCAGCGTTGAAGAAGTAGGGTTCCACGAGCAGTACTTC.

V usage is TRBV13 and J usage is TRBJ2-3; 10 bases map to TRBD2. This CDR3 has 14 amino acids. CDR1 and CDR2 from the germline V gene are PRHDT and FYEKMQ (reference sequence). Trimming cost V 5 bases and J 5 bases; bases outside gene matches: 4. CDR3 in amino acids: CASSQREGQDTQYF. In DNA, the CDR3 is TGTGCCAGCAGCCAGCGGGAGGGACAAGATACGCAGTATTTT. Supplemented by reference TRBV13 and TRBJ2-3, the full variable domain reads AAGVIQSPRHLIKEKRETATLKCYPIPRHDTVYWYQQGPGQDPQFLISFYEKMQSDKGSIPDRFSAQQFSDYHSELNMSSLELGDSALYFCASSQREGQDTQYFGPGTRLTVL.

This clonotype came up a few times. This chain joins TRBV5-1 and TRBJ2-7; 8 bases are a match to TRBD2. The ends lost 4 bases at V and 4 bases at J; junction bases unmatched: 7. CDR1 SGHRS and CDR2 YFSETQ come from the germline V gene. This CDR3 contains 14 residues. CDR3 sequence reads: CASSETSGLYEQYF. The DNA for the CDR3 is TGCGCCAGCAGCGAAACTAGCGGACTATACGAGCAGTACTTC.

The CDR3: CASSSSPQETQYF. Here the CDR3 DNA reads TGCGCCAGCAGCTCCTCGCCGCAAGAGACCCAGTACTTC. The V call is TRBV5-1, the J call TRBJ2-5; D ambiguous. Trimming left V 3 bases short and J 2 bases short, with 8 bases between. The germline gives CDR1 SGHRS, CDR2 YFSETQ. The CDR3 has 13 amino acids.